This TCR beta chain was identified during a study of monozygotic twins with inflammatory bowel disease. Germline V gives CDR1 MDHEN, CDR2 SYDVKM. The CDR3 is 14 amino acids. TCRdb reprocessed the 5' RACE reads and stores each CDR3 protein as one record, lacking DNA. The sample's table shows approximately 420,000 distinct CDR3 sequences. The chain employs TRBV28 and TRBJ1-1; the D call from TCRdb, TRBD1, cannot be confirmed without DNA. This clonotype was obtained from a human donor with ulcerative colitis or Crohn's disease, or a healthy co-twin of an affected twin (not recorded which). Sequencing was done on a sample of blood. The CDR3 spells CASKDRPLNTEAFF. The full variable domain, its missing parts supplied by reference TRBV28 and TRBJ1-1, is DVKVTQSSRYLVKRTGEKVFLECVQDMDHENMFWYRQDPGLGLRLIYFSYDVKMKEKGDIPEGYSVSREKKERFSLILESASTNQTSMYLCASKDRPLNTEAFFGQGTRLTVV.